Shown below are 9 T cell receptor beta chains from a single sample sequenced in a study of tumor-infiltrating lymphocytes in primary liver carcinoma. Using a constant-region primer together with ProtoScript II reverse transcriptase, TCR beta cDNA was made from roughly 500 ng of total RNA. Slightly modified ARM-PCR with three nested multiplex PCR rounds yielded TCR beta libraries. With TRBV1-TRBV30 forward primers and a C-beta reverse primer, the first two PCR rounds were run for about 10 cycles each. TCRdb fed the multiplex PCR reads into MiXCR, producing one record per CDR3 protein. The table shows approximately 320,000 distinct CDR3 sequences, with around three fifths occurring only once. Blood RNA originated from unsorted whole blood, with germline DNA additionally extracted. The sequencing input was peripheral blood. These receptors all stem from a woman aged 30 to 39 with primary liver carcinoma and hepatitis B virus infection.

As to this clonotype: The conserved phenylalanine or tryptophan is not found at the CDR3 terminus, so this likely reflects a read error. CDR3 sequence: CTSSQDRGETQYL. Here the CDR3 DNA reads TGTACCAGCAGCCAAGACAGGGGAGAGACCCAGTACTTA. The genes are TRBV11-2 and TRBJ2-5, with 8 bases aligning to TRBD1. Germline V gene lookup returns CDR1 SGHAT and CDR2 FQNNGV. This CDR3 spans 13 amino acids.

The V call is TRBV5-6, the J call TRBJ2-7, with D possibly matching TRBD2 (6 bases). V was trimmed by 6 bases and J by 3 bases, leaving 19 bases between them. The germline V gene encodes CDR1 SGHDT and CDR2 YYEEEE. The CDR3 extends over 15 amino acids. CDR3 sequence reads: CASNERVEGLYEQYF. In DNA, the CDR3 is TGTGCCAGCAACGAAAGGGTGGAGGGCCTCTACGAGCAGTACTTC.

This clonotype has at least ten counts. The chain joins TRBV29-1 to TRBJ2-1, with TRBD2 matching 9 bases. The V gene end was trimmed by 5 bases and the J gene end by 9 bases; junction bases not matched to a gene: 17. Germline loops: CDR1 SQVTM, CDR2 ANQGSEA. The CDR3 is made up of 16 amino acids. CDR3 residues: CSVISETREGLGEQFF. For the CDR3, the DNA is TGCAGCGTTATATCCGAAACGCGGGAGGGCCTTGGTGAGCAGTTCTTC.

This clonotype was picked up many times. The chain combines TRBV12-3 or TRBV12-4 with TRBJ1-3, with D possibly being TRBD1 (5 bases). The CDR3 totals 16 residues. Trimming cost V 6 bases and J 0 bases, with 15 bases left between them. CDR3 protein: CASSTRGQISGNTIYF. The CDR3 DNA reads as TGTGCCAGCAGCACTAGGGGTCAGATCTCTGGAAACACCATATATTTT.

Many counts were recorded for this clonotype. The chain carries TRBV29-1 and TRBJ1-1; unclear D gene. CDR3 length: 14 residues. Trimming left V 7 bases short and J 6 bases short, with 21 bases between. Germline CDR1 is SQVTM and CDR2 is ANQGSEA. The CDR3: CSARGKGNWAEAFF. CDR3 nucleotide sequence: TGCAGCGCCCGAGGGAAAGGGAATTGGGCTGAAGCTTTCTTT.

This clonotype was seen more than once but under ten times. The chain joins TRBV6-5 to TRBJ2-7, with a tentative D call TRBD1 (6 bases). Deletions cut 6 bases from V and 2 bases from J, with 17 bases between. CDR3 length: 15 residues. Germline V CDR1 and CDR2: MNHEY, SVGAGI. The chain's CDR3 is CASRRYREEAYEQYF. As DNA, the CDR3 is TGTGCCAGCAGACGCTACAGGGAAGAGGCCTACGAGCAGTACTTC.

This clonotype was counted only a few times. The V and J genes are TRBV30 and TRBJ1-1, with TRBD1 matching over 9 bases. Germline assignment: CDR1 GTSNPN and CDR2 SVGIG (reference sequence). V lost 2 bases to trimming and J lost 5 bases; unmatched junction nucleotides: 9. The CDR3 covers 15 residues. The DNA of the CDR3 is TGTGCCTGGAGTACCCCGGGACAGGGTGTTACTGAAGCTTTCTTT. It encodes CAWSTPGQGVTEAFF.

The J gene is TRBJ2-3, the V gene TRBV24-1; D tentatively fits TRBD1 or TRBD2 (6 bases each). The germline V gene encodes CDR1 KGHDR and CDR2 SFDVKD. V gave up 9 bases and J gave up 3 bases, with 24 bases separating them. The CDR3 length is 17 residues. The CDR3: CATSDGGLARATDTQYF. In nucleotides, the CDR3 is TGTGCCACCTCCGATGGGGGGCTAGCGAGGGCGACAGATACGCAGTATTTT.

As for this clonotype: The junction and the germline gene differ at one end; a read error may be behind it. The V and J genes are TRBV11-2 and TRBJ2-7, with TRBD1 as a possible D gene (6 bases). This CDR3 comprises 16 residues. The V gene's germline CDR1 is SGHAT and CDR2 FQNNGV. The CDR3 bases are TGTGCCAGCCGCTTAGAATCCACAGGGAGAAGCTACGAGCAGTACTTC. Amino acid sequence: CASRLESTGRSYEQYF.